The 27 T cell receptor beta chains below all came from one sample that was sequenced in a study of blood T cells in healthy people across ages. For the second PCR, which ran for about 6 to 11 cycles, a sample-barcoded 5' primer and a J-beta primer mix were used. TCRdb re-analysed the 5' RACE reads in MiXCR, keeping a single row per CDR3 protein. The sample has fewer than 2,000,000 distinct CDR3 sequences, roughly two fifths seen once. Sample: blood. The source of these receptors is a human donor in good health.

A word on this clonotype: Since a much larger clone is just one base distant, this may be a read error. The V call is TRBV3-1, the J call TRBJ1-2; D remains ambiguous. CDR1 and CDR2 (germline): LGHDT, YNNKEL (reference sequence). V shed 4 bases and J shed 5 bases, with 8 bases lying between them. The CDR3 totals 12 residues. Written as DNA, the CDR3 is TGTGCCAGCAGCCCGGACGAGTATGGCTACACCTTC. Amino acids: CASSPDEYGYTF.

The chain carries TRBV20-1 and TRBJ2-1; TRBD1 matches 8 bases. V was clipped by 3 bases and J by 4 bases; unmatched bases: 11. The CDR3 extends over 16 amino acids. The germline CDR1 and CDR2 sequences are DFQATT and SNEGSKA (reference sequence). This chain's CDR3 is CSASPDDRGGYNEQFF. The CDR3 region has the DNA TGCAGTGCTAGCCCCGACGACAGGGGAGGATACAATGAGCAGTTCTTC.

CDR3 amino acids: CASSFKGLRSPLHF. CDR3 DNA sequence: TGTGCCAGCAGTTTTAAGGGACTACGTTCACCCCTCCACTTT. The chain employs TRBV27 and TRBJ1-6, with D perhaps TRBD1 (5 bases). V was cut by 3 bases and J by 9 bases, with 12 bases left in between. Germline V gives CDR1 MNHEY, CDR2 SMNVEV (reference sequence). CDR3 length: 14 amino acids.

As for this clonotype: Relative to the germline gene, one junction end is altered; a read error may explain this. The J gene is TRBJ1-6, the V gene TRBV7-2; TRBD1 is a possible D gene (5 bases). CDR1 SGHTA and CDR2 FQGNSA come from the germline V gene. CDR3 length: 17 amino acids. The CDR3 sequence is CASSLVGGNGYSSPLHF. The CDR3 DNA reads as TGTGCCAGCAGCTTAGTTGGGGGTAATGGCTATAGTTCACCCCTCCACTTT. Using reference TRBV7-2 and TRBJ1-6 for the parts outside the CDR3, the full variable domain is GAGVSQSPSNKVTEKGKDVELRCDPISGHTALYWYRQSLGQGLEFLIYFQGNSAPDKSGLPSDRFSAERTGGSVSTLTIQRTQQEDSAVYLCASSLVGGNGYSSPLHFGNGTRLTVT.

This chain connects TRBV20-1 to TRBJ2-1; weak D call: TRBD2 (5 bases). The V gene lost 4 bases and the J gene lost 3 bases, with 25 bases spanning the gap. Germline CDR1 reads DFQATT; CDR2 reads SNEGSKA (reference sequence). The CDR3 has 18 amino acids. CDR3 sequence: CSAMRMTGSPKNYNEQFF. The CDR3 coding sequence is TGCAGTGCTATGCGAATGACGGGGAGCCCTAAAAACTACAATGAGCAGTTCTTC.

This clonotype was seen only a few times. The rearrangement uses TRBV29-1 and TRBJ1-2, with a possible D match to TRBD1 (5 bases). From germline, CDR1 is SQVTM and CDR2 ANQGSEA. V lost 6 bases and J lost 8, with 13 bases in between. The CDR3 spans 11 residues. CDR3 sequence (DNA): TGCAGCGTCGGGACGCCGGCAGGCTACACCTTC. This gives the protein CSVGTPAGYTF. Filled out from reference TRBV29-1 and TRBJ1-2, the complete variable domain reads SAVISQKPSRDICQRGTSLTIQCQVDSQVTMMFWYRQQPGQSLTLIATANQGSEATYESGFVIDKFPISRPNLTFSTLTVSNMSPEDSSIYLCSVGTPAGYTFGSGTRLTVV.

This clonotype was observed a few times. This CDR3 is CASRPTGGRDTEAFF. CDR3 coding DNA: TGTGCCAGCAGGCCGACAGGTGGAAGGGACACTGAAGCTTTCTTT. The chain recombines TRBV7-9 with TRBJ1-1, with D possibly being TRBD1 (6 bases). CDR1 and CDR2 (germline): SEHNR, FQNEAQ (reference sequence). The germline V and J ends were trimmed by 6 bases and 3 bases, with 17 bases remaining between them. CDR3 size: 15 residues.

This clonotype was found a few times. A clone one base away is much larger, so this may be a read error. This sequence joins TRBV6-4 and TRBJ2-5; 7 bases are a match to TRBD2. The CDR3 length is 15 residues. The V gene's germline CDR1 is MRHNA and CDR2 SNTAGT. Trimming at V came to 5 bases and at J to 2 bases, leaving 8 bases not matched to a gene. The CDR3 coding sequence is TGTGCCAGCAGTACCGGGTCGGGGGGACAAGAGACCCAGTACTTC. This codes for CASSTGSGGQETQYF.

The chain recombines TRBV3-1 with TRBJ1-1; tentatively, D is TRBD1 (5 bases). V was cut by 2 bases and J by 10 bases, with 23 bases left in between. The germline gives CDR1 LGHDT, CDR2 YNNKEL (reference sequence). The CDR3 totals 16 residues. The CDR3 here is CASSQRSLGHPPGAFF. For the CDR3, the DNA is TGTGCCAGCAGCCAAAGATCCCTTGGACATCCCCCGGGAGCTTTCTTT. Based on the CDR3 plus reference TRBV3-1 and TRBJ1-1, the full variable domain is DTAVSQTPKYLVTQMGNDKSIKCEQNLGHDTMYWYKQDSKKFLKIMFSYNNKELIINETVPNRFSPKSPDKAHLNLHINSLELGDSAVYFCASSQRSLGHPPGAFFGQGTRLTVV.

This clonotype was seen only a few times. The chain carries TRBV24-1 and TRBJ1-4; tentatively, D is TRBD1 (6 bases). CDR1 and CDR2 from the germline V gene are KGHDR and SFDVKD. This CDR3 comprises 14 residues. V was trimmed by 3 bases and J by 4 bases, leaving 8 bases between them. DNA for the CDR3: TGTGCCACCAGTGATGAGGACAGTAATGAAAAACTGTTTTTT. Protein product: CATSDEDSNEKLFF.

This clonotype has a handful of counts. The J gene is TRBJ2-7, the V gene TRBV20-1; D not certain. The CDR3 covers 11 residues. Germline CDR1 and CDR2: DFQATT and SNEGSKA (reference sequence). Trimming stripped 7 bases from V and 0 bases from J, with 7 bases between. CDR3 DNA: TGCAGTGGACGGGCCTCCTACGAGCAGTACTTC. It yields the protein CSGRASYEQYF.

The chain couples TRBV4-3 to TRBJ1-1; 10 nucleotides agree with TRBD1. Germline CDR1 LGHNA, CDR2 YSLEER. The CDR3 sequence is 15 residues long. Trimming at V came to 2 bases and at J to 6 bases, leaving 6 bases not matched to a gene. The CDR3 loop reads CASSQNWDRGPEAFF. As DNA, the CDR3 is TGCGCCAGCAGCCAAAACTGGGACAGGGGCCCTGAAGCTTTCTTT.

This clonotype was observed once. The chain recombines TRBV7-2 with TRBJ1-2; D possibly corresponds to TRBD1 (5 bases). This CDR3 spans 15 amino acids. V was cut by 0 bases and J by 6 bases, with 14 bases left in between. CDR1 and CDR2 (germline): SGHTA, FQGNSA. The CDR3 loop is CASSLAARVIDGYTF. The CDR3 DNA reads as TGTGCCAGCAGCTTAGCCGCCAGGGTGATTGATGGCTACACCTTC.

This rearrangement joins TRBV9 to TRBJ2-5; 7 nucleotides agree with TRBD1. Gene TRBJ2-7 matches the end of the DNA better, so the J call may be wrong. This CDR3 region has 14 residues. Germline CDR1 and CDR2: SGDLS and YYNGEE. The CDR3 region has the DNA TGTGCCAGCAGCCGGGACAGCCTTCCCTACGAGCAGTACTTC. Residues: CASSRDSLPYEQYF.

This clonotype has a handful of counts. V is TRBV4-3 and J is TRBJ2-4; TRBD2 matches at 9 bases. CDR1 and CDR2 from the germline V gene are LGHNA and YSLEER. The CDR3 totals 14 residues. V shed 3 bases and J 3 bases; nucleotides not matched to a gene: 0. The CDR3 loop is CASSQRGGKNIQYF. As DNA, the CDR3 is TGCGCCAGCAGCCAGCGGGGGGGCAAAAACATTCAGTACTTC.

The J gene is TRBJ2-7, the V gene TRBV12-3 or TRBV12-4; D tentatively fits TRBD1 or TRBD2 (5 bases each). Trimming took 3 bases from V and 2 from J, leaving 14 bases between them. The CDR3 has 15 residues. The CDR3 sequence: CASSFRGRGTYEQYF. DNA for the CDR3: TGTGCCAGCAGTTTTAGGGGACGGGGCACCTACGAGCAGTACTTC.

In this sample, this clonotype turned up many times. This chain uses TRBV20-1 with TRBJ2-3; D gene uncertain. CDR3 size: 14 residues. The ends were cut back, 2 bases at V and 4 bases at J, with 13 bases in the middle. Germline V CDR1 and CDR2: DFQATT, SNEGSKA (reference sequence). For the CDR3, the DNA is TGCAGTGCTAGACGGCAGGATGGTCCAGATACGCAGTATTTT. It translates to CSARRQDGPDTQYF.

The CDR3 loop reads CASRATGTGLGSTDTQYF. Here the CDR3 DNA reads TGTGCCAGCAGGGCGACCGGGACAGGGCTGGGGTCCACAGATACGCAGTATTTT. The chain employs TRBV6-1 and TRBJ2-3; TRBD1 matches 9 bases. Trimming removed 6 bases from V and 2 bases from J; junction bases left unmatched: 15. The CDR3 is 18 residues long. Germline V CDR1 and CDR2: MNHNS, SASEGT.

This chain uses TRBV4-3 with TRBJ1-2; maybe TRBD1 (6 bases). Germline CDR1 LGHNA, CDR2 YSLEER. Trimming stripped 3 bases from V and 4 bases from J, with 15 bases between. The CDR3 length is 15 residues. CDR3 DNA sequence: TGCGCCAGCAGCCAGGACGGGACACCGCTCTATGGCTACACCTTC. It yields the protein CASSQDGTPLYGYTF.

Points on this clonotype: A much larger clonotype is one base distant, so this may be a read error. The chain joins TRBV27 to TRBJ2-5, with D perhaps TRBD1 (6 bases). Matching the DNA end better, TRBJ2-7 makes the J call doubtful. CDR1 is MNHEY and CDR2 is SMNVEV in the germline V gene (reference sequence). The CDR3 is made up of 12 amino acids. The CDR3 nucleotides read TGTGTCAGCAGTTTACAGGGACACGAGCAGTACTTC. This translates into CVSSLQGHEQYF.

V gene TRBV7-9 combines with J gene TRBJ1-1, with D possibly matching TRBD1 (5 bases). With 5 bases removed from V and 4 bases from J, the gap between germline ends came to 14 bases. Germline CDR1 and CDR2: SEHNR and FQNEAQ (reference sequence). This CDR3 has 14 amino acids. CDR3 nucleotide sequence: TGTGCCAGCAGCCCACCAAGCCAGGGCACTGAAGCTTTCTTT. Residues: CASSPPSQGTEAFF.

The chain has TRBV5-1 and TRBJ1-2; tentative D call: TRBD1 (5 bases). The CDR3 is made up of 15 amino acids. Trimming cost V 1 base and J 4 bases, with 14 bases left between them. The germline V gene has CDR1 SGHRS and CDR2 YFSETQ. The CDR3: CASSLTFEGLYGYTF. The CDR3, as DNA: TGCGCCAGCAGCTTGACCTTCGAGGGACTCTATGGCTACACCTTC.

This rearrangement joins TRBV12-3 or TRBV12-4 to TRBJ2-3; D is ambiguous. Trimming took off 8 bases at V and 1 base at J, with 13 bases between the two ends. CDR3 size: 14 residues. The CDR3 DNA is TGTGCCAGCCTTTGGGAAGGCGGCACAGATACGCAGTATTTT. Translation: CASLWEGGTDTQYF.

The rearrangement uses TRBV27 and TRBJ2-2, with TRBD2 matching over 7 bases. With V trimmed by 5 bases and J by 5 bases, 2 bases remained unmatched. Germline values: CDR1 MNHEY, CDR2 SMNVEV (reference sequence). This CDR3 has 13 amino acids. CDR3 DNA sequence: TGTGCCAGCAGTGCGGGGGTAACCGGGGAGCTGTTTTTT. It codes for CASSAGVTGELFF.

A few counts support this clonotype. This chain links TRBV5-5 with TRBJ2-5, with TRBD2 identical over 10 bases. The CDR3 covers 18 residues. V lost 0 bases and J lost 5; bases outside the gene matches: 13. CDR1 and CDR2 from the germline V gene are SGHKS and YYEKEE (reference sequence). CDR3 sequence reads: CASSLDPSIAGGWETQYF. The CDR3 DNA reads as TGTGCCAGCAGCTTGGATCCCTCAATAGCGGGGGGTTGGGAGACCCAGTACTTC.

This clonotype was found a few times. The rearrangement joins TRBV3-1 to TRBJ2-3; tentatively, D is TRBD2 (6 bases). CDR1 and CDR2 from the germline V gene are LGHDT and YNNKEL (reference sequence). This CDR3 has 15 residues. V was shortened by 4 bases and J by 7 bases, with 18 bases between the two germline ends. The CDR3 nucleotides read TGTGCCAGCAGCCTCTCCGGGACTCCAAGTTATACGCAGTATTTT. Amino acids: CASSLSGTPSYTQYF.

The chain is built from TRBV20-1 and TRBJ2-6, with 8 bases matching TRBD1. The germline gives CDR1 DFQATT, CDR2 SNEGSKA (reference sequence). Trimming removed 5 bases from V and 0 bases from J; junction bases left unmatched: 12. CDR3 length equals 18 residues. The chain's CDR3 is CSAPSPTGERSGANVLTF. The CDR3 DNA follows: TGCAGTGCTCCATCTCCGACAGGGGAACGCTCTGGGGCCAACGTCCTGACTTTC.